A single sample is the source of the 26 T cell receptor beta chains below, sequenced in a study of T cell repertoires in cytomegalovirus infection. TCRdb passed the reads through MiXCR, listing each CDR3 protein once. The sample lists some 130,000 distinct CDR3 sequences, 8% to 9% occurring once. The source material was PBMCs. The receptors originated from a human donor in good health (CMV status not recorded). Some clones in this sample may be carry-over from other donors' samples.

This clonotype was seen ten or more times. CDR3 nucleotides: TGTGCCAGCAGTTTAGTGGGCAACGGGGAAGCTTTCTTT. Protein: CASSLVGNGEAFF. This sequence joins TRBV12-3 or TRBV12-4 and TRBJ1-1, with D unclear. V shed 1 base and J shed 8 bases, with 11 bases lying between them. The CDR3 is made up of 13 amino acids.

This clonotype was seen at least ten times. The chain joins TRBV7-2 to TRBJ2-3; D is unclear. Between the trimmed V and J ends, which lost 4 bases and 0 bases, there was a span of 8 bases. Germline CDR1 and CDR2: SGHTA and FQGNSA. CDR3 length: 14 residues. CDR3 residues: CASSSLESTDTQYF. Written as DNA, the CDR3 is TGTGCCAGCAGCTCGCTAGAAAGCACAGATACGCAGTATTTT.

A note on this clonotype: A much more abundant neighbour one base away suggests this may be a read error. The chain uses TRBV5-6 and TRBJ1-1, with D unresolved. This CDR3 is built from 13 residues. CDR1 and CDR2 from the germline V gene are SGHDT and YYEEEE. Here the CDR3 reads CASRTLLRTEDFF. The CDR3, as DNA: TGTGCCAGCAGGACACTACTGAGGACTGAAGATTTCTTT.

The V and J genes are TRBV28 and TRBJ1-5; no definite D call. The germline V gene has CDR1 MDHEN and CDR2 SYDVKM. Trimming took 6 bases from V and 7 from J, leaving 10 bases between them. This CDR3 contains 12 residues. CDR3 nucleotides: TGTGCCAGCAGCCTTTCAAAGCAGCCCCAGCATTTT. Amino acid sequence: CASSLSKQPQHF. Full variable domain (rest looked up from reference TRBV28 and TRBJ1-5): DVKVTQSSRYLVKRTGEKVFLECVQDMDHENMFWYRQDPGLGLRLIYFSYDVKMKEKGDIPEGYSVSREKKERFSLILESASTNQTSMYLCASSLSKQPQHFGDGTRLSIL.

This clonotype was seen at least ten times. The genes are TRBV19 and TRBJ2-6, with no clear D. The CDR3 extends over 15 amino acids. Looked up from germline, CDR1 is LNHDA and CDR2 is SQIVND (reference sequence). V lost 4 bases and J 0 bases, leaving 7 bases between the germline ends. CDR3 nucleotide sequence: TGTGCCAGTAGTAAGTCTGGCTCTGGGGCCAACGTCCTGACTTTC. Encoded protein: CASSKSGSGANVLTF.

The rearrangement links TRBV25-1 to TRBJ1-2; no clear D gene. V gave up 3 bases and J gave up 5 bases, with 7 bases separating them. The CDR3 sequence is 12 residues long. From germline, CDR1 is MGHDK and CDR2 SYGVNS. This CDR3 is CASSDQGYGYTF. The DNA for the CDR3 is TGTGCCAGCAGTGATCAAGGTTATGGCTACACCTTC.

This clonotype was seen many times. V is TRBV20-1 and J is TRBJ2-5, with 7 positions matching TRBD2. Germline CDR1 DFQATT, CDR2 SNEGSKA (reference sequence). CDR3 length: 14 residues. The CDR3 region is CSTLEWGGQETQYF. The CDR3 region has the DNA TGCAGCACGTTGGAATGGGGGGGACAAGAGACCCAGTACTTC.

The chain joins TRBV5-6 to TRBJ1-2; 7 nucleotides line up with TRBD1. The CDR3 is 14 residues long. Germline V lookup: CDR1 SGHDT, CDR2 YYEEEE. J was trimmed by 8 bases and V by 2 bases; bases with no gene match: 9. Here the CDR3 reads CASSFRGKSQGYTF. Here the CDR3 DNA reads TGTGCCAGCAGCTTCAGGGGGAAGAGTCAAGGCTACACCTTC.

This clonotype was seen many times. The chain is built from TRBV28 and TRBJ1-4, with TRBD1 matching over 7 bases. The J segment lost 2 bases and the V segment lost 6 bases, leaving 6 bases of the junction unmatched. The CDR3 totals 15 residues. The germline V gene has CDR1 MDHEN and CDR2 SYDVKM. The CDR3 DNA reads TGTGCCAGCAGAGGGCAGGGGGGTACTAATGAAAAACTGTTTTTT. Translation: CASRGQGGTNEKLFF.

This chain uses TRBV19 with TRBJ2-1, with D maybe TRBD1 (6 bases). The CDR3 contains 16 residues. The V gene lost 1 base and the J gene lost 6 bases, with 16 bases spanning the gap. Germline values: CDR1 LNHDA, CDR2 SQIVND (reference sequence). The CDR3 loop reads CASSIVLQGIRNEQFF. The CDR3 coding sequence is TGTGCCAGTAGTATAGTACTACAGGGAATACGCAATGAGCAGTTCTTC.

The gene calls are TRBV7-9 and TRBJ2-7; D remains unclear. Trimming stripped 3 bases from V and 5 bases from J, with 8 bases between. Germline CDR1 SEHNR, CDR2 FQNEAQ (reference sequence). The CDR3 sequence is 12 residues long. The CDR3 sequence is CASSLPPNEQYF. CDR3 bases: TGTGCCAGCAGCTTGCCCCCCAACGAGCAGTACTTC.

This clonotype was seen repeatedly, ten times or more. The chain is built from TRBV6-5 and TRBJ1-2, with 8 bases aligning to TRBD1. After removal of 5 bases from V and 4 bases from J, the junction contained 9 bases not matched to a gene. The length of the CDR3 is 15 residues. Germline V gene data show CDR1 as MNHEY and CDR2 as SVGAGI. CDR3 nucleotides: TGTGCCAGCAGTAGACAGGGGACGAACCGCTATGGCTACACCTTC. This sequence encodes CASSRQGTNRYGYTF.

In nucleotides, the CDR3 is TGTGCCAGCAGCTTGTCGACAGGGCAGAACTATGGCTACACCTTC. Protein product: CASSLSTGQNYGYTF. This sequence joins TRBV5-5 and TRBJ1-2, with 7 bases lining up with TRBD1. The CDR3 is made up of 15 amino acids. From germline, CDR1 is SGHKS and CDR2 YYEKEE (reference sequence). Trimming took 1 base from V and 2 from J; bases not matched to a gene: 5.

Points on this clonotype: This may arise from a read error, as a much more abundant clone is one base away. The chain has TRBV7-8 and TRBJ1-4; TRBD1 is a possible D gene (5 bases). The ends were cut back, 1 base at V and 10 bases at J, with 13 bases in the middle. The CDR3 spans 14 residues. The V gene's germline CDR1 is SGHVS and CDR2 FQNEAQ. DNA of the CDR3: TGTGCCAGCAGCTTAGTAAGGGGCCGTGGAAAACTGTTTTTT. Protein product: CASSLVRGRGKLFF.

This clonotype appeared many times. CDR3 bases: TGTGCCAGCAAAGTGGGTCCTTCGAACACCGGGGAGCTGTTTTTT. Residues: CASKVGPSNTGELFF. This chain uses TRBV7-9 with TRBJ2-2; the D is unclear. The germline CDR1 and CDR2 sequences are SEHNR and FQNEAQ (reference sequence). This CDR3 comprises 15 residues. Trimming pared 7 bases from V and 0 bases from J, leaving 12 bases between.

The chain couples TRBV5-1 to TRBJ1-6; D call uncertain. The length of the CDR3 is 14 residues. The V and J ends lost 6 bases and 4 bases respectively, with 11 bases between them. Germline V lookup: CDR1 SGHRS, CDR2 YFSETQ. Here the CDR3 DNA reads TGCGCCAGCACTGCGGGAGATTATAATTCACCCCTCCACTTT. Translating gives CASTAGDYNSPLHF.

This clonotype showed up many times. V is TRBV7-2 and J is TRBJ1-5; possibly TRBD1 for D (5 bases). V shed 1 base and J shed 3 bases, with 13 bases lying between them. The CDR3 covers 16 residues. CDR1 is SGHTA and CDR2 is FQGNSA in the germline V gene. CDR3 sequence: CASSLVAGNNNQPQHF. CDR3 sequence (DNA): TGTGCCAGCAGCTTAGTAGCAGGGAACAACAATCAGCCCCAGCATTTT.

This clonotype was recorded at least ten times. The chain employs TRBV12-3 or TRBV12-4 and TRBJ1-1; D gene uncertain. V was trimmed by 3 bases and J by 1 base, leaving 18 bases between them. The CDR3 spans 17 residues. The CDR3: CASSFRTALLSNTEAFF. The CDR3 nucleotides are TGTGCCAGCAGTTTCCGAACCGCGCTTCTTTCGAACACTGAAGCTTTCTTT.

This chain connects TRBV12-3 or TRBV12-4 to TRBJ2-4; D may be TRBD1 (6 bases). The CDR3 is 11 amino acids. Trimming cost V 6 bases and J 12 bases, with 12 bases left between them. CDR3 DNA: TGTGCCAGCAGCCTTGGGACATATCAGTACTTC. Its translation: CASSLGTYQYF.

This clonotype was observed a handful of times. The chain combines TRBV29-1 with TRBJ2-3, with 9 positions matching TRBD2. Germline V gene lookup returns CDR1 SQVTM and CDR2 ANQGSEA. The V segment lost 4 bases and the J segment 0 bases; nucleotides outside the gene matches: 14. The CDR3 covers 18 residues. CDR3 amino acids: CSVVGLAGTTPSTDTQYF. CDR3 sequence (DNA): TGCAGCGTTGTCGGTCTAGCGGGGACAACCCCTAGCACAGATACGCAGTATTTT.

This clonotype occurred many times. The CDR3 DNA is TGCGCCAGCACTTTGGGGACAGGGGGCAATGAGCAGTTCTTC. It encodes CASTLGTGGNEQFF. The rearrangement joins TRBV5-1 to TRBJ2-1; 11 nucleotides line up with TRBD1. The CDR3 length is 14 residues. Losses at the gene ends were 6 bases for V and 6 bases for J; bases not matched to a gene: 5. The germline gives CDR1 SGHRS, CDR2 YFSETQ.

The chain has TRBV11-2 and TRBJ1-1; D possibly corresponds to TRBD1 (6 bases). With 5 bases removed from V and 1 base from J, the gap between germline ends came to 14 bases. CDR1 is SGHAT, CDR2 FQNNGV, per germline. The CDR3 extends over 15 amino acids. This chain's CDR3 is CASSQGQTPNTEAFF. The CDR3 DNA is TGTGCCAGCAGCCAAGGACAGACACCGAACACTGAAGCTTTCTTT. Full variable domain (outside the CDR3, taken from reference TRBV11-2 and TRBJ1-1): EAGVAQSPRYKIIEKRQSVAFWCNPISGHATLYWYQQILGQGPKLLIQFQNNGVVDDSQLPKDRFSAERLKGVDSTLKIQPAKLEDSAVYLCASSQGQTPNTEAFFGQGTRLTVV.

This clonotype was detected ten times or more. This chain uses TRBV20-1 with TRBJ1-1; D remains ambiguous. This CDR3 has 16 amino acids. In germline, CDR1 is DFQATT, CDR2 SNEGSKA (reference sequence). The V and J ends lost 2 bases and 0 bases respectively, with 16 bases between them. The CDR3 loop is CSARSPAGTLNTEAFF. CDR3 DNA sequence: TGCAGTGCTAGATCTCCCGCCGGTACATTGAACACTGAAGCTTTCTTT.

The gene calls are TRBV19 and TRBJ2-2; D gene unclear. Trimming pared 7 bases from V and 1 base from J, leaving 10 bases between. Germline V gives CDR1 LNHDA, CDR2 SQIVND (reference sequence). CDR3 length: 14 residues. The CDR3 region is CASMSLGNTGELFF. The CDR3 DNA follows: TGTGCCAGTATGTCCCTCGGGAACACCGGGGAGCTGTTTTTT. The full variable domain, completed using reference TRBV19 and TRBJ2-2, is DGGITQSPKYLFRKEGQNVTLSCEQNLNHDAMYWYRQDPGQGLRLIYYSQIVNDFQKGDIAEGYSVSREKKESFPLTVTSAQKNPTAFYLCASMSLGNTGELFFGEGSRLTVL.

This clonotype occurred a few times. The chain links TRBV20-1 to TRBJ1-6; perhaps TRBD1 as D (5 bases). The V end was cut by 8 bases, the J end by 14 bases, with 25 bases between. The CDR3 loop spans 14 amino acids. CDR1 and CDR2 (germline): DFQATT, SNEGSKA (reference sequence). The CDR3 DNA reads TGCAGTCCTAAAGAGGGGAAGGGGAACAAGTCCCTCCACTTT. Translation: CSPKEGKGNKSLHF.

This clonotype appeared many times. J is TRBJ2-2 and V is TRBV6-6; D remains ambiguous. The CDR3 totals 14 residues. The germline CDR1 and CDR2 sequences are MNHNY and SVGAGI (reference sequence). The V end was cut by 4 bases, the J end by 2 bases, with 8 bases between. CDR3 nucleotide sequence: TGTGCCAGCAGTTCCAGGAGCAACACCGGGGAGCTGTTTTTT. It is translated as CASSSRSNTGELFF.